This T cell receptor (beta chain) was identified in a study of T-cell memory formation after mild COVID-19. Study-wide results and caveats: Contracting clones from day 15 to 85 had balanced CD4/CD8; later expanders favoured CD4+. Among CD4+ contracting clones, most were CM and EM, and CD8+ ones EMRA.

This clonotype was picked up a small number of times. The antigen is undetermined. MiXCR was run by TCRdb on the 5' RACE reads, yielding one entry per CDR3 protein. The sample has roughly 150,000 distinct CDR3 sequences, 10% to 15% seen once. The germline gives CDR1 KGHSH, CDR2 LQKENI. V shed 6 bases and J shed 7 bases, with 12 bases lying between them. The length of the CDR3 is 12 residues. This TCR was recovered from a man between 18 and 35 years old who had mild COVID-19 (a few samples of this study predate the infection). Cell type and time point are not known. The sample taken for sequencing was PBMCs or a T cell subset sorted from them (not recorded which). V gene TRBV18 combines with J gene TRBJ1-1, with TRBD1 as a possible D gene (6 bases). CDR3 nucleotides: TGTGCCAGCTCCCCCGGACAGATTGAAGCTTTCTTT. Protein: CASSPGQIEAFF.